Sequencing of this TCR beta chain was carried out in a study of graft-versus-host responses after intestinal transplantation. Study-wide results and caveats: Investigators detected GvH clones in recipient marrow, with some emerging earlier in ileum or blood.

This clone was recorded a few times. Its specificity is unknown. Method: immunoSEQ multiplex PCR; TCRdb's copy keeps in-frame clones and lacks some. The sample lists tens of thousands of clones, just under 95% seen once, with around 0.54% in the top ten. The V and J ends lost 3 bases and 3 bases respectively, with 18 bases between them. CDR3 size: 16 residues. Germline CDR1 reads SEHNR; CDR2 reads FQNEAQ (reference sequence). The V call is TRBV7-9, the J call TRBJ2-7; D perhaps matches TRBD2 (5 bases). The sequenced sample was unstimulated CD8+ T cells sorted from spleen or lymph node cells, obtained before intestinal transplant. The source of this sequence is a human donor who received an intestinal transplant. The CDR3 sequence is CASSFPEGGSNYEQYF. The CDR3, as DNA: TGTGCCAGCAGCTTTCCTGAGGGCGGCAGCAACTACGAGCAGTACTTC.